The 10 T cell receptor beta chains presented below share a single source sample, sequenced in a study of blood T cell repertoires in COVID-19. Generated by immunoSEQ multiplex PCR, the TCRdb table keeps only in-frame clones and is missing some. The sample contains 130,000 to 150,000 clones, approximately 86% of which appear only once. Sequenced input: peripheral blood. All receptors come from a man aged 70-80 years with acute or convalescent COVID-19.

The V gene is TRBV27, the J gene TRBJ2-7, with D unclear. Germline V lookup: CDR1 MNHEY, CDR2 SMNVEV (reference sequence). The CDR3 runs 11 residues. V was clipped by 5 bases and J by 4 bases, with 6 bases between them. CDR3: CASSRGYEQYF. CDR3 bases: TGTGCCAGCAGTAGAGGATACGAGCAGTACTTC.

J is TRBJ2-7 and V is TRBV30; D perhaps matches TRBD2 (5 bases). This CDR3 is built from 11 residues. The V end was cut by 2 bases, the J end by 9 bases, with 11 bases between. CDR1 GTSNPN and CDR2 SVGIG come from the germline V gene (reference sequence). CDR3 DNA sequence: TGTGCCTGGAGTTCGGGGTCACGGCAGTACTTC. Its translation is CAWSSGSRQYF.

CDR3 bases: TGTGCCAGCAGCCCCCAGGTAGCAGGACAGAGAGGCTACACCTTC. Translation: CASSPQVAGQRGYTF. The V gene is TRBV6-5, the J gene TRBJ1-2, with a possible D match to TRBD1 (6 bases). The CDR3 is made up of 15 amino acids. Germline V gene sequence: CDR1 MNHEY, CDR2 SVGAGI. The V and J ends lost 6 bases and 8 bases respectively, with 22 bases between them.

The chain couples TRBV10-2 to TRBJ2-1, with TRBD1 matching 11 bases. Germline CDR1 WSHSY, CDR2 SAAADI. The V and J ends lost 5 bases and 3 bases, in that order; junction bases with no gene match: 3. The CDR3 runs to 15 residues. In DNA, the CDR3 is TGCGCCAGCAGTTCGGGACAGGGGGTCTACAATGAGCAGTTCTTC. Amino acids: CASSSGQGVYNEQFF.

This clone was seen a few times. The J gene is TRBJ2-7, the V gene TRBV5-6, with 8 nucleotides matching TRBD1. Per the germline V gene, CDR1 is SGHDT and CDR2 is YYEEEE. Trimming cost V 2 bases and J 1 base; bases outside gene matches: 2. The CDR3 sequence is 14 residues long. CDR3 loop: CASSFRDRSYEQYF. In DNA, the CDR3 is TGTGCCAGCAGCTTCCGGGACAGGTCCTACGAGCAGTACTTC.

CDR3 sequence (DNA): TGTGCCAGCAGCTTCGGGGCTGGAAACACCATATATTTT. Translation: CASSFGAGNTIYF. This chain connects TRBV5-6 to TRBJ1-3, with D unclear. CDR3 length: 13 amino acids. The V and J ends lost 2 bases and 2 bases respectively, with 5 bases between them. Germline lookup yields CDR1 SGHDT and CDR2 YYEEEE.

The gene calls are TRBV2 and TRBJ2-7, with TRBD2 matching 8 bases. CDR3 length equals 16 residues. Germline V CDR1 and CDR2: SNHLY, FYNNEI. J lost 0 bases, V lost 3 bases, and 7 bases had no gene match. DNA for the CDR3: TGTGCCAGCAGTGACTGGGCGGGGGGCAACTCCTACGAGCAGTACTTC. Translation: CASSDWAGGNSYEQYF.

This chain links TRBV19 with TRBJ1-4; the D gene is possibly TRBD1 (6 bases). Germline CDR1 LNHDA, CDR2 SQIVND (reference sequence). This CDR3 has 15 amino acids. The V gene lost 3 bases and the J gene lost 4 bases, with 12 bases spanning the gap. The CDR3 loop reads CASSISGTSNEKLFF. The CDR3 DNA is TGTGCCAGTAGTATCTCCGGGACAAGTAATGAAAAACTGTTTTTT.

The V gene is TRBV9, the J gene TRBJ2-7; D is perhaps TRBD2 (5 bases). The CDR3 has 13 residues. CDR1 is SGDLS, CDR2 YYNGEE, per germline. Between the trimmed V and J ends, which lost 3 bases and 3 bases, there was a span of 10 bases. The CDR3 is CASSARAGYEQYF. In DNA form, the CDR3 reads TGTGCCAGCAGCGCTCGGGCGGGCTACGAGCAGTACTTC.

The chain has TRBV18 and TRBJ1-5; D is unclear. Trimming removed 3 bases at V and 7 bases at J, with 10 bases between. Germline assignment: CDR1 KGHSH and CDR2 LQKENI. This CDR3 has 13 amino acids. CDR3 amino acids: CASSPGERQPQHF. CDR3 DNA sequence: TGTGCCAGCTCACCCGGGGAACGGCAGCCCCAGCATTTT.